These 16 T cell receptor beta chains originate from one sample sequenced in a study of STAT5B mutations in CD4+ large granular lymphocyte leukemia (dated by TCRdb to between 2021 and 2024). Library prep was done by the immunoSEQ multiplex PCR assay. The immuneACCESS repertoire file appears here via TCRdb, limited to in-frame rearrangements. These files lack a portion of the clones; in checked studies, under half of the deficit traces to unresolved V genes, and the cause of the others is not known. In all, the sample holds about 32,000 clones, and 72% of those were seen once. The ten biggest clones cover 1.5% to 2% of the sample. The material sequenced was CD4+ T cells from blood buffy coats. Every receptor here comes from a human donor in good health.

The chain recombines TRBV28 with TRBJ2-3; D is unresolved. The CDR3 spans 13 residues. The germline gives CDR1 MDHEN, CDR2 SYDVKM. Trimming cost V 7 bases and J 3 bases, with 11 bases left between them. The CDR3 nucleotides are TGTGCCAGCACGCTGGAGCAAACAGATACGCAGTATTTT. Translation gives CASTLEQTDTQYF. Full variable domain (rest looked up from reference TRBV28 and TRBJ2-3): DVKVTQSSRYLVKRTGEKVFLECVQDMDHENMFWYRQDPGLGLRLIYFSYDVKMKEKGDIPEGYSVSREKKERFSLILESASTNQTSMYLCASTLEQTDTQYFGPGTRLTVL.

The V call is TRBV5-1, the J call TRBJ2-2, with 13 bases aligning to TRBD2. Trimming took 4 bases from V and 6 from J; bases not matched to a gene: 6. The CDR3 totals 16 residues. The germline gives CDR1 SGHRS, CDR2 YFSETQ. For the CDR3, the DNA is TGCGCCAGCAGCCCCCGGACTAGCGGGGGTGCCGGGGAGCTGTTTTTT. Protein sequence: CASSPRTSGGAGELFF.

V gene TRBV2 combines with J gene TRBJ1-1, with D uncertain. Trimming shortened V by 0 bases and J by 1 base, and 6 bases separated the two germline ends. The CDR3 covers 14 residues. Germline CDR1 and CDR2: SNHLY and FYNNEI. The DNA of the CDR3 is TGTGCCAGCAGTGAAGCGAGAGGGAACACTGAAGCTTTCTTT. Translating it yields CASSEARGNTEAFF. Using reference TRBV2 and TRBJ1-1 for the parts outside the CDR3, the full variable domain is EPEVTQTPSHQVTQMGQEVILRCVPISNHLYFYWYRQILGQKVEFLVSFYNNEISEKSEIFDDQFSVERPDGSNFTLKIRSTKLEDSAMYFCASSEARGNTEAFFGQGTRLTVV.

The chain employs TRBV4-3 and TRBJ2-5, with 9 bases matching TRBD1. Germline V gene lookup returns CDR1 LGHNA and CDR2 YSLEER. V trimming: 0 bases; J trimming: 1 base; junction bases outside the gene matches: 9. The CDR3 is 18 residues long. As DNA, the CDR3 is TGCGCCAGCAGCCAAGAAGCCCGCGGGACAGGGATCCAAGAGACCCAGTACTTC. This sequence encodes CASSQEARGTGIQETQYF.

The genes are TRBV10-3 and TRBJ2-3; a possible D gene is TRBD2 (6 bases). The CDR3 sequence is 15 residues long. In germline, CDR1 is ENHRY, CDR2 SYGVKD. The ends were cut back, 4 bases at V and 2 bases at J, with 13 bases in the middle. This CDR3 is CAISGLAGTTDTQYF. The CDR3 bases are TGTGCCATCAGTGGCCTCGCGGGGACCACAGATACGCAGTATTTT.

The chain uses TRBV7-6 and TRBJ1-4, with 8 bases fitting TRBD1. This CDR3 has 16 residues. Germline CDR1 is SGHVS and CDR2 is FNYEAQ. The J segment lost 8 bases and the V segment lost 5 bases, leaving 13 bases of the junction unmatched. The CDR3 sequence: CASSDPPRQGSEKLFF. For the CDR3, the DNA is TGTGCCAGCAGCGATCCCCCCCGACAGGGGAGCGAAAAACTGTTTTTT.

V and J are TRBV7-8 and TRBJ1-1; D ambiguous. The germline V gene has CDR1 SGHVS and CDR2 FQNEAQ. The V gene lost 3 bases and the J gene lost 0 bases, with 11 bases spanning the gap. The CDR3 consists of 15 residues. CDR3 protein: CASSFTVYMNTEAFF. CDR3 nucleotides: TGTGCCAGCAGCTTTACGGTCTATATGAACACTGAAGCTTTCTTT.

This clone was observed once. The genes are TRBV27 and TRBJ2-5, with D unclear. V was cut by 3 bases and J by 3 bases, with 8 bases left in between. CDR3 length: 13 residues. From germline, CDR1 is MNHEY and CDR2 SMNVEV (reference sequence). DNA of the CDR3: TGTGCCAGCAGTTTTCGGCCAAAAGAGACCCAGTACTTC. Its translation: CASSFRPKETQYF.

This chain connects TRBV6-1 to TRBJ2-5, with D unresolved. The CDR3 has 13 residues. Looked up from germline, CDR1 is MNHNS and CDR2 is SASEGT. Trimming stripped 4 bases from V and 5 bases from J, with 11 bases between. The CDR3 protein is CASSVELFETQYF. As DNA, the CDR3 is TGTGCCAGCAGTGTGGAGTTGTTTGAGACCCAGTACTTC.

The CDR3: CASSPGLAGASYEQYF. CDR3 DNA: TGTGCCAGCAGCCCGGGACTAGCGGGGGCATCCTACGAGCAGTACTTC. The chain combines TRBV7-9 with TRBJ2-7, with 14 nucleotides matching TRBD2. Trimming took 5 bases from V and 1 from J; bases not matched to a gene: 4. Germline CDR1 reads SEHNR; CDR2 reads FQNEAQ (reference sequence). CDR3 length: 16 amino acids. Filled out from reference TRBV7-9 and TRBJ2-7, the complete variable domain reads DTGVSQNPRHKITKRGQNVTFRCDPISEHNRLYWYRQTLGQGPEFLTYFQNEAQLEKSRLLSDRFSAERPKGSFSTLEIQRTEQGDSAMYLCASSPGLAGASYEQYFGPGTRLTVT.

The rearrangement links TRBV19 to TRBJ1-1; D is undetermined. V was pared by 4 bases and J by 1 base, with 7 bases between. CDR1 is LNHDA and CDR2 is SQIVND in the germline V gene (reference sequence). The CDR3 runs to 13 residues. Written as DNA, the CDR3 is TGTGCCAGTAGTACCAGCCGGAACACTGAAGCTTTCTTT. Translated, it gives CASSTSRNTEAFF. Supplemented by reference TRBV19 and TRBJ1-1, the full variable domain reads DGGITQSPKYLFRKEGQNVTLSCEQNLNHDAMYWYRQDPGQGLRLIYYSQIVNDFQKGDIAEGYSVSREKKESFPLTVTSAQKNPTAFYLCASSTSRNTEAFFGQGTRLTVV.

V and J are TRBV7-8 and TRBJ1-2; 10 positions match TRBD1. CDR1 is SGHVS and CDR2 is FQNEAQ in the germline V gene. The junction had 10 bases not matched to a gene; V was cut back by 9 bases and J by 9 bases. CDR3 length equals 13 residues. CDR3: CARRTGGNSSYTF. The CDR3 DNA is TGTGCCAGGAGGACAGGGGGAAATTCCAGCTACACCTTC.

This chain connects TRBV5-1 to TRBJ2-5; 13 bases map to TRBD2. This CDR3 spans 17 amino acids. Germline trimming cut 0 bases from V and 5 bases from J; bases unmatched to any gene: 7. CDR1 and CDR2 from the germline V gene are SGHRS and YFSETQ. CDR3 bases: TGCGCCAGCAGCTTGGGGACTAGCGGGGGCCTGGGGGAGACCCAGTACTTC. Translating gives CASSLGTSGGLGETQYF.

For the CDR3, the DNA is TGTGCCAGCAGCTTAGTTTGGGGACAGGCCTCCTACGAGCAGTACTTC. It codes for CASSLVWGQASYEQYF. The chain uses TRBV7-2 and TRBJ2-7, with TRBD1 matching 8 bases. This CDR3 contains 16 residues. CDR1 and CDR2 from the germline V gene are SGHTA and FQGNSA. V gave up 1 base and J gave up 0 bases; unmatched junction bases: 5.

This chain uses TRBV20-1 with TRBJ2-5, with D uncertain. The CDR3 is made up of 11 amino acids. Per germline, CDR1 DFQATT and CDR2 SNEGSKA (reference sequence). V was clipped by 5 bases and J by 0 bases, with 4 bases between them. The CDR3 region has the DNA TGCAGTGCTTTCGACCAAGAGACCCAGTACTTC. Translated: CSAFDQETQYF.

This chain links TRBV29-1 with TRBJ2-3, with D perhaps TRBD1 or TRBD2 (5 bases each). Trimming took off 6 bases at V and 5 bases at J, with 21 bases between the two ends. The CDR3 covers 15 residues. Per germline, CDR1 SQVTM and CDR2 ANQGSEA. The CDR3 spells CSVRGVASAGDTQYF. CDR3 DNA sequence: TGCAGCGTCAGAGGGGTAGCCTCGGCGGGAGATACGCAGTATTTT.